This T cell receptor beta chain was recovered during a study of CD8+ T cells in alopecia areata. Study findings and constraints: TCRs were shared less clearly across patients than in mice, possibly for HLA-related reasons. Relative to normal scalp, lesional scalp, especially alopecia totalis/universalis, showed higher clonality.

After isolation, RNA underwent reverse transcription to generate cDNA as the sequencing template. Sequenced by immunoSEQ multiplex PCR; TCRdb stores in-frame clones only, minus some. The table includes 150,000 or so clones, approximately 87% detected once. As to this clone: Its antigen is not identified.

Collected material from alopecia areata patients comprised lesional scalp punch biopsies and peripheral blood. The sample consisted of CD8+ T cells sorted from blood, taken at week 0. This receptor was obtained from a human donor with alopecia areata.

CDR3 sequence: CASSERGFMSDTQYF. The CDR3 DNA follows: TGTGCCAGCAGTGAAAGGGGTTTCATGTCAGATACGCAGTATTTT. The chain has TRBV2 and TRBJ2-3, with D tentatively TRBD1 (5 bases). The CDR3 consists of 15 residues. V was clipped by 2 bases and J by 4 bases, with 13 bases between them. The germline CDR1 and CDR2 sequences are SNHLY and FYNNEI.